What follows is one TCR beta chain and its context. These data are taken from a study of blood T cell repertoires in COVID-19. Between the trimmed V and J ends, which lost 3 bases and 7 bases, there was a span of 10 bases. In germline, CDR1 is MNHNS, CDR2 SASEGT. The CDR3 has 14 residues. Per the authors' pipeline: Researchers report that nucleated cell counts were estimated from reference gene primer amplification. Here immunoSEQ multiplex PCR was the method, and the copy in TCRdb shows in-frame clones only, minus some. Clone size and V and J calls were adopted from that table, with D and trimming inferred from the DNA. The sample lists 250,000 to 350,000 clones; 75% to 90% were seen once.

This TCR was recovered from a woman aged 25 to 39 with active or convalescent COVID-19. The sample taken for sequencing was peripheral blood. The rearrangement joins TRBV6-1 to TRBJ1-6, with D perhaps matching TRBD1 (6 bases). The CDR3 region has the DNA TGTGCCAGCAGTGAGGGACAAACCAATTCACCCCTCCACTTT. Protein: CASSEGQTNSPLHF.